The clone carrying this T cell receptor (beta chain) showed up just a few times. Antigen unknown. The sample belongs to a study of response to subunit inactivated influenza vaccine. Study conclusions and caveats: Authors suggested few new T cells are recruited by each seasonal influenza vaccination.

TCRdb reprocessed the RT-PCR reads via MiXCR and lists one record per CDR3 protein. The sample contains over 750,000 distinct CDR3 sequences, about 20% of which appear only once. The sequencing used PBMCs from blood, collected about 5 days after vaccination. This TCR came from a man aged 45 to 65 who received an inactivated influenza vaccine.

The CDR3 DNA sequence: TGTGCCAGCAGTCCCCTAGCCTACGAGCAGTACTTC. Protein: CASSPLAYEQYF. The chain has TRBV12-3 or TRBV12-4 and TRBJ2-7; D gene unclear. The germline V and J ends were trimmed by 5 bases and 2 bases, with 7 bases remaining between them. The length of the CDR3 is 12 residues.